This TCR beta chain originates from a study of beta chain features in type 1 diabetes (dated by TCRdb to about 2018). Context from the whole study: Mean age, gender distribution, total cell number and subset yield did not differ between patients and healthy donors. The study compared the TCRB repertoires of sorted circulating CD4+ T cell subsets in recently diagnosed type 1 diabetes patients with those in matched healthy donors. Regulatory and stem cell-like memory subsets were obtained from only 8 patients and about eight healthy donors, while naive and central memory subsets were obtained from all 28 donors. A total of 107,917,701 sorted cells were examined across all samples, and the number of cells per subset was strongly correlated with RNA yield. Here is what the overall study found, with its caveats: PCR may preferentially amplify shorter templates, but because patient and control samples were amplified and corrected together, any resulting skew would affect both groups equally. Because cDNA was sequenced instead of genomic DNA, activated cells with high expression could be over-represented, although the groups did not differ in activation or CD3 levels. Because small numbers of individuals were included in the HLA sub-analyses, any influence of HLA type on TCRB rearrangement was left unresolved. In all four CD4+ subsets, TCRB CDR3 length was moderately but significantly shorter in type 1 diabetes patients. At VDJ recombination sites, patients with type 1 diabetes made fewer insertions and deleted more nucleotides, a pattern implying thymic rearrangement abnormalities. Naive, central memory and regulatory TCRB repertoires appeared more similar among patients than among healthy donors.

From each donor, a single peripheral blood sample of 90 to 150 mL on average was drawn into heparinised tubes. Naive, central memory, regulatory and stem cell-like memory CD4+ T cells were sorted on a BD FACSAria II using a panel including CD45RO, CCR7, CD25, CD127, CD95 and CD27. A purity above 95% was achieved for all sorted populations. PBMCs were isolated right away by Lymphoprep density gradient centrifugation and were stained directly, without culture. So that batch effects would be minimized, each experiment stained and sorted samples in pairs, pairing one healthy donor with one patient. All of the isolated RNA was reverse transcribed with the High Capacity cDNA Reverse Transcription Kit, so expressed TCRB transcripts were sequenced. Naive, central memory and regulatory T cell samples underwent deep immunoSEQ sequencing, averaging roughly 3.4 million total reads per sample. After sorted cells were lysed in RLT buffer, RNA was extracted with DNase-treated RNeasy Micro or Mini kits, with the choice depending on cell number. To prevent cross-contamination, each cell subset was processed individually, whereas patient and healthy donor samples were processed jointly. The immunoSEQ multiplex PCR was used to amplify TCRB sequences from cDNA, yielding 87-bp fragments that span the CDR3 region. Amplicons were sequenced on the Illumina HiSeq platform. The original pipeline was this. Synthetic template baselines were used to correct PCR bias computationally, reads within Hamming distance 2 were collapsed together, and singletons that could not be merged were discarded. By aligning reads against IMGT, V, D and J genes, CDR3 length, and insertions or deletions at six rearrangement sites were assigned. Within each subset, clonotype counts were normalized to sorted cell number, after which true diversity and Gini coefficients were computed with the tcR R package. The overlap coefficient, calculated on TCRB nucleotide sequences, was used to quantify repertoire sharing. What TCRdb holds here is the immuneACCESS table cut down to in-frame rearrangements. Part of the clones is not present; checked against another copy, under half of the missing clones reflect an unresolved V gene, and the others are unexplained. D and trimming come from the DNA, and the V and J calls and clone size come from that table. The sample yields 160,000 or so clones; 9% to 10% were counted once. The ten largest clones capture under 0.85% of the sample.

This clone was seen more than once but under ten times. The specificity of this receptor is unknown. Base qualities are missing; no much larger clone stands one base away. Sequencing was done on a sample of central memory CD4+ T cells from blood. The receptor was derived from a woman aged 25-40 years with type 1 diabetes.

The DNA is TGTGCCACCCTGACAGGGGATCGAGAAAAACTGTTTTTT. Translation gives CATLTGDREKLFF. The chain uses TRBV28 and TRBJ1-4; TRBD1 agrees with 8 junctional bases. Its CDR3 holds 13 amino acids, cysteine through phenylalanine. Only the CDR3 portion is preserved as DNA: 39 bases, with reading frame beginning at the first base. V is pruned by 10 bases and J by 8 bases, leaving 9 bases of the junction without a gene match. Per the germline V gene, MDHEN is the CDR1 and SYDVKM is the CDR2.